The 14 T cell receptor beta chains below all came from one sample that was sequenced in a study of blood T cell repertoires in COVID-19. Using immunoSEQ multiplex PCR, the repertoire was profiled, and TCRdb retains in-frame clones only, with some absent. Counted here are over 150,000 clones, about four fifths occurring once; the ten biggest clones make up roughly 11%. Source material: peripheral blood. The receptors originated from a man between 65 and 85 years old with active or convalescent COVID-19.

The CDR3 protein is CASSYSPTVNTEAFF. The CDR3 DNA is TGTGCCAGCAGTTACTCTCCGACAGTGAACACTGAAGCTTTCTTT. The rearrangement joins TRBV6-5 to TRBJ1-1; D possibly corresponds to TRBD1 (5 bases). V was clipped by 0 bases and J by 0 bases, with 8 bases between them. Per germline, CDR1 MNHEY and CDR2 SVGAGI. The CDR3 consists of 15 residues.

CDR3 protein: CSVGGTYTDTQYF. The DNA of the CDR3 is TGCAGCGTTGGCGGGACCTACACAGATACGCAGTATTTT. This chain joins TRBV29-1 and TRBJ2-3; D might be TRBD2 (6 bases). V was trimmed by 4 bases and J by 2 bases, leaving 10 bases between them. The CDR3 is made up of 13 amino acids. CDR1 SQVTM and CDR2 ANQGSEA come from the germline V gene.

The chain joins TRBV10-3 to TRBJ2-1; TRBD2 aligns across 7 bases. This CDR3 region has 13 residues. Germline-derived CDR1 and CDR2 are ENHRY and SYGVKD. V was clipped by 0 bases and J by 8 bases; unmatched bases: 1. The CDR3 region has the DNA TGTGCCATCAGTGAGTCGGGAGGGTATGAGCAGTTCTTC. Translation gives CAISESGGYEQFF.

CDR3 sequence reads: CASSEVAQLKETQYF. The CDR3 bases are TGTGCCAGCAGTGAAGTAGCACAACTAAAAGAGACCCAGTACTTC. The chain combines TRBV6-1 with TRBJ2-5; D gene ambiguous. The CDR3 consists of 15 residues. Germline assignment: CDR1 MNHNS and CDR2 SASEGT. Trimming left V 1 base short and J 3 bases short, with 12 bases between.

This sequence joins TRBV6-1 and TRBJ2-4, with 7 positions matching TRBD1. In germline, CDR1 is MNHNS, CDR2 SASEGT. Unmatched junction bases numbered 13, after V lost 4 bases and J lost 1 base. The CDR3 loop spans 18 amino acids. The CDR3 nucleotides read TGTGCCAGCAGTGGAAGGTGGACAGGAATACTTGCCAAAAACATTCAGTACTTC. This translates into CASSGRWTGILAKNIQYF.

The CDR3 DNA is TGTGCCAGCAGTGGGACTAGCGGGAGGGTAAACACCGGGGAGCTGTTTTTT. This encodes CASSGTSGRVNTGELFF. The V and J genes are TRBV9 and TRBJ2-2; 16 bases match TRBD2. Trimming removed 5 bases from V and 2 bases from J; junction bases left unmatched: 3. Germline CDR1 reads SGDLS; CDR2 reads YYNGEE. This CDR3 spans 17 amino acids.

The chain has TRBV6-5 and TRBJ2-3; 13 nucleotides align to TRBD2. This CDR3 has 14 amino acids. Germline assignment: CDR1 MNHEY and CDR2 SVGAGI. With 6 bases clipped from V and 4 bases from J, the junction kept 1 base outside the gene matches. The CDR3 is CASRLAGGSDTQYF. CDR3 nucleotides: TGTGCCAGCAGACTAGCGGGAGGGTCAGATACGCAGTATTTT.

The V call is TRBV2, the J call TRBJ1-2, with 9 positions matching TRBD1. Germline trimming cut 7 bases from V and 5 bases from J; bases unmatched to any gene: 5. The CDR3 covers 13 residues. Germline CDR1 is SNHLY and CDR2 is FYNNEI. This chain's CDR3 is CASTQGALYGYTF. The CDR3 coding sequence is TGTGCCAGCACACAGGGGGCCCTATATGGCTACACCTTC.

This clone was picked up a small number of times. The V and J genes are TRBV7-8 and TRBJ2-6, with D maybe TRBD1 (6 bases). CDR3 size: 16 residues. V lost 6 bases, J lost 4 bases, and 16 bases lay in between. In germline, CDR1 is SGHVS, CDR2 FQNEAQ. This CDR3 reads CASRRGPGEGANVLTF. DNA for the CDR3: TGTGCCAGCAGGCGAGGTCCAGGGGAAGGGGCCAACGTCCTGACTTTC.

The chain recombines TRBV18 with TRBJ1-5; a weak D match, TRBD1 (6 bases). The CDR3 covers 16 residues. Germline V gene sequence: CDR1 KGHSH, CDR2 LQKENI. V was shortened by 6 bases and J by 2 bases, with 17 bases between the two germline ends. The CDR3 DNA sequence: TGTGCCAGCTCGGGGAGCACAGGGAGGGGCAATCAGCCCCAGCATTTT. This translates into CASSGSTGRGNQPQHF.

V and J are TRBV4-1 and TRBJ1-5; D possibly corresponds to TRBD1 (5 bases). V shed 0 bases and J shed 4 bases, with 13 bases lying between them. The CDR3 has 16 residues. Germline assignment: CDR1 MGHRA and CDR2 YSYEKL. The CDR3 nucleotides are TGCGCCAGCAGCCAAGATCACGGGGGTGGGAATCAGCCCCAGCATTTT. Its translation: CASSQDHGGGNQPQHF.

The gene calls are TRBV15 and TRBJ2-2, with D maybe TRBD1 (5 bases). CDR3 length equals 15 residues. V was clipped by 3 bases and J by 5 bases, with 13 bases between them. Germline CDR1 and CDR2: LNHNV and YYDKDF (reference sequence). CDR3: CATSRGKAGTGELFF. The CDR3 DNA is TGTGCCACCAGCAGGGGAAAGGCAGGGACCGGGGAGCTGTTTTTT. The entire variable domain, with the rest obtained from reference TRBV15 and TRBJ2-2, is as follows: DAMVIQNPRYQVTQFGKPVTLSCSQTLNHNVMYWYQQKSSQAPKLLFHYYDKDFNNEADTPDNFQSRRPNTSFCFLDIRSPGLGDTAMYLCATSRGKAGTGELFFGEGSRLTVL.

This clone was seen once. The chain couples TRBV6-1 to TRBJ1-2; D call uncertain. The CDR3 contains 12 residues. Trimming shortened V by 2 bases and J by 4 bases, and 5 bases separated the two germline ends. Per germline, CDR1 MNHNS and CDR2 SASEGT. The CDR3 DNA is TGTGCCAGCAGTGAAACCAGCTATGGCTACACCTTC. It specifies CASSETSYGYTF.

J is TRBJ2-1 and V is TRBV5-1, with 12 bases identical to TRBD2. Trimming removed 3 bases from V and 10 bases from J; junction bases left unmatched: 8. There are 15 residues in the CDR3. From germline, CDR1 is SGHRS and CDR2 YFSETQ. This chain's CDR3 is CASSSRLAGVGEQFF. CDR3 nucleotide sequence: TGCGCCAGCAGCTCAAGACTAGCGGGAGTCGGGGAGCAGTTCTTC. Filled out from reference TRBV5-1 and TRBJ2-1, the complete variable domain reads KAGVTQTPRYLIKTRGQQVTLSCSPISGHRSVSWYQQTPGQGLQFLFEYFSETQRNKGNFPGRFSGRQFSNSRSEMNVSTLELGDSALYLCASSSRLAGVGEQFFGPGTRLTVL.